This T cell receptor beta chain was sequenced for a study of blood T cell repertoires in COVID-19 (dated by TCRdb to between 2020 and 2021). The study in broad terms: Samples covering the acute and convalescent phases of COVID-19 were provided by collaborators in the United States, Italy and Spain. Where HLA class I and class II types were available, the types were taken from metadata supplied by the sample provider, not from assay-based typing. The prospective study material was composed of cDNA or gDNA derived from T cells, B-cell-depleted T cells, or PBMCs. Samples came from the ongoing ImmuneRACE study (first 160 participants) plus 1,254 subjects from 6 global collaborators. The repertoires were released in a freely available public database intended as a resource for research on the immune response to SARS-CoV-2. Nearly every sample came with metadata listing a de-identified subject ID, COVID-19 status, age in years and sex. Deeply sampled blood TCRbeta repertoires from subjects exposed to, actively infected with, or recovered from COVID-19 were included in the dataset. Overall results and qualifications from the work: The amount of clinical and demographic metadata varied by source and participant and was provided uncurated.

TCRbeta CDR3 regions were amplified from genomic DNA using the immunoSEQ Assay, a bias-controlled multiplex PCR. The paper's processing steps were these. Nucleated cell counts per sample were estimated from amplification of reference gene primers within the assay. To quantify the absolute abundance of each unique TCRbeta CDR3 rearrangement, sequence reads were collapsed and filtered. For each sample, productive Simpson clonality was calculated as the square root of Simpson's diversity index across productive rearrangements. Imported from immuneACCESS, the table was reduced by TCRdb to in-frame sequences with V and J called. These copies leave out some clones; in studies compared against another copy, an unresolved V gene accounts for under half, and the cause of the remainder is not known. V, J and clone size are those of that table, while D and trimming were read from the DNA. Recorded for this sample are about 190,000 clones; 80% to 90% of them occurred a single time. The top ten hold under 3% of the sample.

Points on this clone: Its antigen target is currently unknown. No clone much larger than this one lies a single base away; base qualities are absent.

CDR1 and CDR2, per the germline V gene, are LGHNA and YNFKEQ. The V end gives up 7 bases and the J end 4 bases, leaving 11 bases in the junction not matched to a gene. Reading from cysteine to phenylalanine, the CDR3 counts 15 amino acids. Of all the DNA, just the CDR3 is kept, 45 bases in frame from base 1. Each collaborating institution followed its own protocols to collect whole blood in K2EDTA tubes. For TCRbeta analysis, collaborators shipped samples in one of three forms: frozen whole blood, isolated PBMCs, or DNA extracted from either of those sample types. This TCR derives from a man aged 50-59 years with active or convalescent COVID-19. Recombination linked TRBV4-2 to TRBJ1-1; a stretch of 8 junction bases matches TRBD1. The sequenced sample was peripheral blood. The DNA sequence follows: TGTGCCAGCACCCTGGACGGACAGGGTAGCACTGAAGCTTTCTTT. Its protein reads: CASTLDGQGSTEAFF.